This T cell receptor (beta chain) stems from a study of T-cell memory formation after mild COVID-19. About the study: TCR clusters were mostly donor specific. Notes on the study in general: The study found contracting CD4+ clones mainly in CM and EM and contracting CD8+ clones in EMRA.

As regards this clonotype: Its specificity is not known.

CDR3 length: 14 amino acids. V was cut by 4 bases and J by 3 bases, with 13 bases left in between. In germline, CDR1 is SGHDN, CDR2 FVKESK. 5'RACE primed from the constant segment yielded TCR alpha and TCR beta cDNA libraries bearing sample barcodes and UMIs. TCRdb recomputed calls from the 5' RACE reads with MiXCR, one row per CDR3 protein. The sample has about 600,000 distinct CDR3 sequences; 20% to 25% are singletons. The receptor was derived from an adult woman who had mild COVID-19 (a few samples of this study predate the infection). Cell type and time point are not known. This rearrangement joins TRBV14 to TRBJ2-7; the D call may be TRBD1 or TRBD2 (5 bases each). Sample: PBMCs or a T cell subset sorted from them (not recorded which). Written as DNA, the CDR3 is TGTGCCAGCAGCCGCGACGAGGGGAGCTACGAGCAGTACTTC. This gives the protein CASSRDEGSYEQYF.